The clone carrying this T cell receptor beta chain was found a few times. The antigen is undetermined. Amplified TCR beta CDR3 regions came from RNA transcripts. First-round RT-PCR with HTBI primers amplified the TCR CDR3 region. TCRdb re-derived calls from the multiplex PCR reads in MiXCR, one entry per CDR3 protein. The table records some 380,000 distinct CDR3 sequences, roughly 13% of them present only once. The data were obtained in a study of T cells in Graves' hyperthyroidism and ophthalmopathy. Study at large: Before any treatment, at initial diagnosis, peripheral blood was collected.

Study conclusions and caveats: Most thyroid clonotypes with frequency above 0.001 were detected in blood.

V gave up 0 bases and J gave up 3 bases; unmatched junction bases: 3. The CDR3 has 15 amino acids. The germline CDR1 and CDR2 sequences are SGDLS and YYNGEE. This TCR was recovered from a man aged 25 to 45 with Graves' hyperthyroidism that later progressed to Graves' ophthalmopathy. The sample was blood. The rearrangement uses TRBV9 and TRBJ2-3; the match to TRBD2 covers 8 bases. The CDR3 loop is CASSVVGGETDTQYF. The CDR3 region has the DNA TGTGCCAGCAGCGTAGTCGGGGGGGAGACAGATACGCAGTATTTT.